This is a list of T cell receptor beta chains from one sample in a study of Tregs in tolerant kidney transplant recipients. Produced via immunoSEQ multiplex PCR; TCRdb's table is partial and in-frame only. The sample lists fewer than 80,000 clones, 95% to 98% occurring once. The sample in question was Tregs from blood, obtained before the transplant. The receptors were gathered from a human donor who received a combined kidney and bone marrow transplant. CDR3s include the opening cysteine and the closing phenylalanine or tryptophan. The D gene is left open where the match is weak. A row's size may be missing; if present it is once, few, many or a size class.

CDR3nt,CDR3aa,d_gene,j_gene,v_gene,len,abundance
TGTGCCAGCAGCCTCGGACTATCCTACGAGCAGTACTTC,CASSLGLSYEQYF,.,TRBJ2-7,TRBV7-9,13,.
TGTGCCAGCCGGACAGGGACCACCGGGGAGCTGTTTTTT,CASRTGTTGELFF,TRBD1,TRBJ2-2,TRBV2,13,.
TGTGCCTGGAGTGTATGGGCCAGGAATTCACCCCTCCACTTT,CAWSVWARNSPLHF,.,TRBJ1-6,TRBV30,14,.
TGTGCCAGCTCACCACCGGTAAGACAGCACACTGAAGCTTTCTTT,CASSPPVRQHTEAFF,.,TRBJ1-1,TRBV18,15,.
TGTGCCATCAAGGCTAGCGGGAGCGGTGGGGAGACCCAGTACTTC,CAIKASGSGGETQYF,TRBD2,TRBJ2-5,TRBV10-3,15,once
TGTGCCTGGTCCCGAGACAGGGACGAGCAGTACTTC,CAWSRDRDEQYF,TRBD1,TRBJ2-7,TRBV30,12,.
TGTGCCTGGAGTGGAACCGGGACAGGGAACTACGAGCAGTACTTC,CAWSGTGTGNYEQYF,TRBD1,TRBJ2-7,TRBV30,15,.
TGCAGCGCCTCGACAGGTTTACAGACCCAGTACTTC,CSASTGLQTQYF,.,TRBJ2-5,TRBV29-1,12,.
TGTGCCAGTAGTGCGGTGGAGGAGACCCAGTACTTC,CASSAVEETQYF,.,TRBJ2-5,TRBV19,12,.
TGCGCCAGCAGTAGGGACAGGGTATACGAGCAGTACTTC,CASSRDRVYEQYF,TRBD1,TRBJ2-7,TRBV5-1,13,.
TGTGCCAGCAGCTTCGGGGGTAGCGGGCTCGATGAGCAGTTCTTC,CASSFGGSGLDEQFF,TRBD2,TRBJ2-1,TRBV5-4,15,.
TGTGCCAGCAGCTCCGGGGGGTTGGTCAATCAGCCCCAGCATTTT,CASSSGGLVNQPQHF,.,TRBJ1-5,TRBV7-2,15,.
TGTGCCAGCAAGTATGCAGGCACTGAAGCTTTCTTT,CASKYAGTEAFF,.,TRBJ1-1,TRBV2,12,few
TGTGCCAGCAGTGACTCGAGAGGTAGCGGGAGGGATACGCAGTATTTT,CASSDSRGSGRDTQYF,TRBD2,TRBJ2-3,TRBV6-4,16,once
TGTGCCAGCAGGAACAGGGGGGGAAACACTGAAGCTTTCTTT,CASRNRGGNTEAFF,TRBD1,TRBJ1-1,TRBV6-1,14,.
TGTGCCAGCAGCTTGTCAGGGGGCGCGGGGTATGGCTACACCTTC,CASSLSGGAGYGYTF,TRBD1,TRBJ1-2,TRBV7-8,15,.
TGTGCCAGCAGCTTGTTTAGCCTAGCCGGAGATACGCAGTATTTT,CASSLFSLAGDTQYF,.,TRBJ2-3,TRBV5-4,15,.
TGTGCCAGCAGCCGCGGACAGGGGGTAGGGGCCAACGTCCTGACTTTC,CASSRGQGVGANVLTF,TRBD1,TRBJ2-6,TRBV4-2,16,.
TGTGCCAGCAGTTACTCGAGTCGCGAAAAACTGTTTTTT,CASSYSSREKLFF,.,TRBJ1-4,TRBV6-5,13,.
TGTGCCAGCAGTCGAAGGGGGTCCACCTACGAGCAGTACTTC,CASSRRGSTYEQYF,.,TRBJ2-7,TRBV27,14,.
TGTGCCAGCAGCTTATTCGCGAGCCGGGGCTACACCTTC,CASSLFASRGYTF,.,TRBJ1-2,TRBV7-9,13,.
TGTGCCTGGAGTGTACGGGACAGCTCCTACAATGAGCAGTTCTTC,CAWSVRDSSYNEQFF,TRBD1,TRBJ2-1,TRBV30,15,.
TGTGCCAGCAGCTTGAAGAGGACTAGCGGGACGGAGCAGTACTTC,CASSLKRTSGTEQYF,TRBD2,TRBJ2-7,TRBV11-2,15,.
TGTGCCAGCAGCCAATGGCTAGCCGGGGCAGATACGCAGTATTTT,CASSQWLAGADTQYF,.,TRBJ2-3,TRBV4-2,15,.
TGTGCCAGCATCCAAAACCGGGACACTGAAGCTTTCTTT,CASIQNRDTEAFF,.,TRBJ1-1,TRBV5-5,13,.
TGTGCCATCTCTAGGACAGGGGGCAATTCACCCCTCCACTTT,CAISRTGGNSPLHF,TRBD1,TRBJ1-6,TRBV6-5,14,.
TGTGCCAGCAGCTCGAATAGGGACAGGACTAACTATGGCTACACCTTC,CASSSNRDRTNYGYTF,TRBD1,TRBJ1-2,TRBV7-2,16,.
TGTGCCAGCAGCTTGGTCCCGGGAAACCCCTATGGCTACACCTTC,CASSLVPGNPYGYTF,.,TRBJ1-2,TRBV5-6,15,.
TGTGCCTCCAACCCGCTCAGAGATACGCAGTATTTT,CASNPLRDTQYF,.,TRBJ2-3,TRBV30,12,.
TGTGCCAGCAGCTTAGACAGATCTACTGAAGCTTTCTTT,CASSLDRSTEAFF,.,TRBJ1-1,TRBV7-3,13,.